Given below is one TCR beta chain in context. Its specificity is not known. This CDR3 is built from 13 residues. Trimming left V 7 bases short and J 6 bases short, with 15 bases between. Germline-derived CDR1 and CDR2 are MGHRA and YSYEKL. The entry originates in a study of blood T cells in healthy people across ages. Study results and limitations: A greater number of naive CD4+ cells and higher diversity distinguished long-lived donors from aged donors.

PCR was performed a second time for 7 to 11 cycles using a sample-barcoded 5' primer and a J-beta primer mix. TCRdb processed the 5' RACE reads anew with MiXCR; each CDR3 protein has one entry. The profile shows roughly 1.4 million distinct CDR3 sequences, around 59% of them singletons. The sequence derives from a man between 18 and 35 years old in good health. Specimen: blood. The chain couples TRBV4-1 to TRBJ1-2, with a tentative D call TRBD1 (6 bases). DNA for the CDR3: TGCGCCAGCACCGGAGCCGGGGGCGATGGCTACACCTTC. Its translation: CASTGAGGDGYTF.